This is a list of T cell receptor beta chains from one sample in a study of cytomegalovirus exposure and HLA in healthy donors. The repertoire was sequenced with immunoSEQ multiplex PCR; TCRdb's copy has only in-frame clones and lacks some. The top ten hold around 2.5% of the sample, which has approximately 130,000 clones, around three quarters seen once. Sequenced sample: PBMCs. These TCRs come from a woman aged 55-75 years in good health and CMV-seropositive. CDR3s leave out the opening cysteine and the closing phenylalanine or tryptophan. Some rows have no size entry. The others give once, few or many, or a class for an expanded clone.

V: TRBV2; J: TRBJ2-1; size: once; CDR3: ASSDSPYNEQF
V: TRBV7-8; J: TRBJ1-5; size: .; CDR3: ASSLVTGNNQPQH
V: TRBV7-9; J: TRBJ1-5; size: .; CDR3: ASSPGAGGQPQH
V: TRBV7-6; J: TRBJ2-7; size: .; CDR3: ASSPDRGSYEQY
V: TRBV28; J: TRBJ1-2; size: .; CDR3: ASSTGTGLYGYT
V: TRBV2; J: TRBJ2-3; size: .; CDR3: ASSVRASGGSTDTQY
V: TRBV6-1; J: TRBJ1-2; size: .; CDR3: ASSRGQPKAYGYT
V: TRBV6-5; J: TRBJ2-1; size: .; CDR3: ASSYYSGGLNNEQF
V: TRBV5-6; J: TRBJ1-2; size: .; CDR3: ASSSPGTGGAGGYT
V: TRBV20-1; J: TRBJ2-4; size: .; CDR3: SAHDRDIQY
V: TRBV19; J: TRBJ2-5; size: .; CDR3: ASSDRPGQESTQY
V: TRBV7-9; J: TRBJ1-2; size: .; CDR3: SSSPGGGEANYGYT
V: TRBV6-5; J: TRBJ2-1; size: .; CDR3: ASSLIGQYNEQF
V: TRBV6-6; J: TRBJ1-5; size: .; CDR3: ASSYSQGALGQPQH
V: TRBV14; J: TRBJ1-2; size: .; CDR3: ASSQAYGGGYT
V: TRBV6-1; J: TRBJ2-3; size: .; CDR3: ASRLSGGGTDTQY
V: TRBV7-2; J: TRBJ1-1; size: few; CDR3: ASSRTAGVTEAF